The 6 T cell receptor beta chains reported below all come from one sample, sequenced in a study of cytomegalovirus exposure and HLA in healthy donors. TCRdb's table, derived via immunoSEQ multiplex PCR, lists solely in-frame clones and lacks some. The sample shows 200,000 to 300,000 clones, approximately 87% of them seen only once. The sequenced sample consisted of PBMCs. The receptors stem from a man aged 18 to 30 in good health and CMV-seronegative.

The chain couples TRBV2 to TRBJ2-1; tentative D call: TRBD2 (5 bases). This CDR3 region has 13 residues. Trimming stripped 6 bases from V and 0 bases from J, with 6 bases between. From germline, CDR1 is SNHLY and CDR2 FYNNEI. CDR3 region: CASSRDSYNEQFF. The CDR3 DNA reads as TGTGCCAGCAGCCGGGACTCCTACAATGAGCAGTTCTTC.

Only a few counts were recorded for this clone. The CDR3 bases are TGTGCCAGCAGTCGAGAGGGAGGGCAGCCCCAGCATTTT. Residues: CASSREGGQPQHF. The V call is TRBV7-2, the J call TRBJ1-5, with D uncertain. In germline, CDR1 is SGHTA, CDR2 FQGNSA. This CDR3 contains 13 residues. V was shortened by 6 bases and J by 7 bases, with 13 bases between the two germline ends.

The chain couples TRBV5-4 to TRBJ2-5; 8 positions agree with TRBD2. The CDR3 totals 15 residues. Losses at the gene ends were 4 bases for V and 2 bases for J; bases not matched to a gene: 7. Looked up from germline, CDR1 is SGHNT and CDR2 is YYREEE (reference sequence). The CDR3 loop reads CASSALGTSQETQYF. The CDR3 DNA sequence: TGTGCCAGCAGCGCTCTAGGGACTAGTCAAGAGACCCAGTACTTC.

The V and J genes are TRBV30 and TRBJ2-4, with TRBD2 as a possible D gene (5 bases). The CDR3 runs to 11 residues. Trimming removed 8 bases from V and 7 bases from J, with 12 bases in between. Germline CDR1 GTSNPN, CDR2 SVGIG (reference sequence). The CDR3 DNA sequence: TGTGCCCCGTTTGAGGGTAACATTCAGTACTTC. Translation: CAPFEGNIQYF.

This CDR3 is CASSETTGEDTQYF. CDR3 nucleotide sequence: TGCGCCAGCAGTGAGACTACAGGGGAAGATACGCAGTATTTT. The rearrangement links TRBV10-1 to TRBJ2-3, with 7 bases fitting TRBD1. Germline V gives CDR1 WNHNN, CDR2 SYGVQD (reference sequence). The V gene end was trimmed by 2 bases and the J gene end by 5 bases; junction bases not matched to a gene: 4. The CDR3 sequence is 14 residues long.

The V gene is TRBV4-1, the J gene TRBJ2-1; unclear D gene. The V gene lost 0 bases and the J gene lost 4 bases, with 7 bases spanning the gap. CDR1 and CDR2 from the germline V gene are MGHRA and YSYEKL. The CDR3 is 14 residues long. For the CDR3, the DNA is TGCGCCAGCAGCCAAGATTCGACTTACAATGAGCAGTTCTTC. This translates into CASSQDSTYNEQFF.